Listed here is a single TCR beta chain. The data stem from a study of blood T cell repertoires in COVID-19. Data came from immunoSEQ multiplex PCR; TCRdb stores just in-frame clones and leaves some out. The sample has 29,000 or so clones; about 89% are singletons. Trimming removed 5 bases at V and 1 base at J, with 20 bases between. Per germline, CDR1 SEHNR and CDR2 FQNEAQ (reference sequence). The CDR3 runs 17 residues. The clonotype was recovered from a human donor in a cohort sampled during active COVID-19. This sequence joins TRBV7-9 and TRBJ2-5; a weak D match, TRBD1 (6 bases). Input material: peripheral blood. CDR3 sequence reads: CASSPAISRQAQETQYF. As DNA, the CDR3 is TGTGCCAGCAGCCCGGCAATATCAAGACAGGCCCAAGAGACCCAGTACTTC.